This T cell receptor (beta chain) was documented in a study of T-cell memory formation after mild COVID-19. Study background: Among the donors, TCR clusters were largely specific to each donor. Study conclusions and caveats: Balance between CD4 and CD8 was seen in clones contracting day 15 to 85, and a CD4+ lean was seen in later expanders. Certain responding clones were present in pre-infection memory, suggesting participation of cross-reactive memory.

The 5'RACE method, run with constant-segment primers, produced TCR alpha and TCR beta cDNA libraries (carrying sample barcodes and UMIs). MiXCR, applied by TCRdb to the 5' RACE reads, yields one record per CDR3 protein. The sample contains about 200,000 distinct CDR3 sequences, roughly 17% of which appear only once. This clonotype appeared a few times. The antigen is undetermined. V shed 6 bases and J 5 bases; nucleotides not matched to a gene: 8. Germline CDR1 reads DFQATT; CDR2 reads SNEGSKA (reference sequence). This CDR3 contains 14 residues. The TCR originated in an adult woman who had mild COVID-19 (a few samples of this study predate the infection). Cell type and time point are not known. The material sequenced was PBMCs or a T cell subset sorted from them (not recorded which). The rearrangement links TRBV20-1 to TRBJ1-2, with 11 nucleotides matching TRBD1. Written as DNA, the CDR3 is TGCAGTGCCAAAGGACAGGGGGCGGGATATGGCTACACCTTC. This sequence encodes CSAKGQGAGYGYTF.